The T cell receptor (beta chain) under discussion was sequenced for a study of cytomegalovirus exposure and HLA in healthy donors. The PCR had 60 Vbeta and 13 Jbeta primers. The protocol was immunoSEQ multiplex PCR, while the TCRdb copy is restricted to in-frame clones and leaves out a portion. The repertoire consists of roughly 200,000 clones, with around four fifths occurring once and the leading ten covering about 3%. Germline V gene sequence: CDR1 MNHEY, CDR2 SMNVEV (reference sequence). This CDR3 is 14 amino acids long. V lost 5 bases and J lost 4; bases outside the gene matches: 4. The sequence derives from a woman in her thirties or forties in good health and CMV-seronegative. The sequenced sample was PBMCs. The chain employs TRBV27 and TRBJ1-1; TRBD1 aligns across 10 bases. DNA of the CDR3: TGTGCCAGCAGTCTGCGGACAGGGGGCACTGAAGCTTTCTTT. This encodes CASSLRTGGTEAFF.